These T cell receptor beta chains were read from a single sample in a study of CD8+ T cells in alopecia areata. This table comes from immunoSEQ multiplex PCR, and its TCRdb copy is limited to in-frame clones, with some not included. The sample yields fewer than 200,000 clones, around 60% seen once. The starting material was CD4+ T cells sorted from blood, obtained at week 0. The receptors were sampled from a human donor with alopecia areata. Both conserved end residues are part of each CDR3. D genes are given only for firm matches. Clone size is shown for a subset of rows, as once, few, many or a class of expanded clone.

CDR3nt | CDR3aa | j_gene | d_gene | v_gene | abundance
TGCGCCAGCAGCTCCCCCGGGGGCGAGACCCAGTACTTC | CASSSPGGETQYF | TRBJ2-5 | NA | TRBV5-1 | NA
TGCGCCAGCAGCTTCCCAGCGGGGGGGCATGAGACCCAGTACTTC | CASSFPAGGHETQYF | TRBJ2-5 | TRBD2 | TRBV5-1 | NA
TGTGCCAGCAGTGAATCGGAGAAGTTCGCTGGGGCCAACGTCCTGACTTTC | CASSESEKFAGANVLTF | TRBJ2-6 | NA | TRBV25-1 | NA
TGCAGCGTTGAAGAGGCCTCAGATACGCAGTATTTT | CSVEEASDTQYF | TRBJ2-3 | NA | TRBV29-1 | NA
TGTGCCAGCAGCCACCGACAGGGAGGGGATGAAAAACTGTTTTTT | CASSHRQGGDEKLFF | TRBJ1-4 | TRBD1 | TRBV7-9 | few
TGTGCCAGCAGCTTAACAGGGGGAAGGGGTCAGCCCCAGCATTTT | CASSLTGGRGQPQHF | TRBJ1-5 | TRBD1 | TRBV7-9 | NA
TGCAGTGCTTCGAGGGCCGAGACCCAGTACTTC | CSASRAETQYF | TRBJ2-5 | NA | TRBV20-1 | NA
TGTGCCAGCAGCTTAGCGCTGTCTGGCGTTGAGACCCAGTACTTC | CASSLALSGVETQYF | TRBJ2-5 | NA | TRBV11-1 | NA
TGTGCCAGTATTTTGGGAACTGAAGCTTTCTTT | CASILGTEAFF | TRBJ1-1 | NA | TRBV14 | NA
TGTGCCAGCAACAGAAACAGGGGGAGGACCGGGGAGCTGTTTTTT | CASNRNRGRTGELFF | TRBJ2-2 | TRBD1 | TRBV7-2 | NA
TGCGCCAGCAGCATAGATTCGGGAGAGGCATACAATGAGCAGTTCTTC | CASSIDSGEAYNEQFF | TRBJ2-1 | NA | TRBV5-1 | NA
TGTGCCAGCAGAGAAACAGGGAATCAGCCCCAGCATTTT | CASRETGNQPQHF | TRBJ1-5 | NA | TRBV6-1 | few
TGTGCCACCAGCAGAGATCGCCCCGGACAGGGAGACACCTTC | CATSRDRPGQGDTF | TRBJ1-2 | TRBD1 | TRBV15 | once
TGTGCCAGCAGCTTGGAGGCACAGGGAAGGGGCTACACCTTC | CASSLEAQGRGYTF | TRBJ1-2 | NA | TRBV5-6 | once
TGTGCCAGCAGCGGGACATTCTCTGGAAACACCATATATTTT | CASSGTFSGNTIYF | TRBJ1-3 | NA | TRBV7-9 | few
TGTGCCAGCAGCTTAGATGTGGCGGTCTACGAGCAGTACTTC | CASSLDVAVYEQYF | TRBJ2-7 | NA | TRBV7-9 | NA
TGTGCCAGCAGCTTCGCGCGAGAGACCCAGTACTTC | CASSFARETQYF | TRBJ2-5 | NA | TRBV13 | NA
TGTGCCAGCAGCCAGACCCCCTCGACAGGGAACTATGGCTACACCTTC | CASSQTPSTGNYGYTF | TRBJ1-2 | TRBD1 | TRBV4-2 | NA
TGTGCCAGCAGTTCCGGGGGGGCCCAGTACTTC | CASSSGGAQYF | TRBJ2-5 | TRBD2 | TRBV6-5 | NA
TGCGCCAGCAGCCAGGACTCGACAGGGGGCAAGTCACCCCTCCACTTT | CASSQDSTGGKSPLHF | TRBJ1-6 | TRBD1 | TRBV4-1 | NA
TGTGCCAGCAGCTTAGACCCGAAGGGTTTGGAGCAGTACTTC | CASSLDPKGLEQYF | TRBJ2-7 | NA | TRBV11-2 | few
TGTGCCTGGGTCACAGGGGCTGTTCAGTACTTC | CAWVTGAVQYF | TRBJ2-4 | TRBD1 | TRBV30 | few
TGTGCCAGCAGCATCGCAAGCGGGACACAAGAGACCCAGTACTTC | CASSIASGTQETQYF | TRBJ2-5 | NA | TRBV9 | NA
TGTGCCAGCAGCCCCGGGACTCCTTTCTACGAGCAGTACTTC | CASSPGTPFYEQYF | TRBJ2-7 | NA | TRBV7-9 | NA
TGTGCCAGCAGCGTCTTGGACGGGGTTTCCTACGAGCAGTACTTC | CASSVLDGVSYEQYF | TRBJ2-7 | NA | TRBV9 | NA
TGCAGCGTTGAAGAGCGTCAGGGAAGGTCAGACAAAAACATTCAGTACTTC | CSVEERQGRSDKNIQYF | TRBJ2-4 | NA | TRBV29-1 | NA
TGTGCCAGCAGCTTGTCGGCCATGACAGGGATGCATGCGTACTTC | CASSLSAMTGMHAYF | TRBJ2-7 | TRBD1 | TRBV5-6 | once
TGTGCCTGGAGTAGTCCCTACGAGCAGTACTTC | CAWSSPYEQYF | TRBJ2-7 | NA | TRBV30 | NA
TGTGCCAGCAGCCAGGGACACCGCCGGGCTAATCAGCCCCAGCATTTT | CASSQGHRRANQPQHF | TRBJ1-5 | NA | TRBV5-6 | few
TGCAGCGTTGAGCACAGGGTGGACACTGAAGCTTTCTTT | CSVEHRVDTEAFF | TRBJ1-1 | NA | TRBV29-1 | NA
TGTGCCACCACGACAGGGGGGTCCTACGAGCAGTACTTC | CATTTGGSYEQYF | TRBJ2-7 | TRBD1 | TRBV14 | few
TGTGCCTGGAGTGTCTCAGAGACCCAGTACTTC | CAWSVSETQYF | TRBJ2-5 | NA | TRBV30 | NA
TGTGCCAGCAGCGTAGGACCGGGACTTGACCAAGAGACCCAGTACTTC | CASSVGPGLDQETQYF | TRBJ2-5 | NA | TRBV9 | NA
TGTGCCAGCAGCGGAGGGGGACCACAGGGGTTCACAGATACGCAGTATTTT | CASSGGGPQGFTDTQYF | TRBJ2-3 | TRBD1 | TRBV9 | NA
TGTGCTAGTGGTTTGGTACTTCGGGTTGATGGGGGCTATGGCTACACCTTC | CASGLVLRVDGGYGYTF | TRBJ1-2 | NA | TRBV12-5 | few
TGTGCCACCAGCAGAGACCCCAACTACGAGCAGTACTTC | CATSRDPNYEQYF | TRBJ2-7 | NA | TRBV15 | NA
TGTGCCAGCAGCTTAGCTCCCGGGGTTCTCACAGATACGCAGTATTTT | CASSLAPGVLTDTQYF | TRBJ2-3 | NA | TRBV7-9 | NA
TGTGCCAGCTCACCAGCACAGGTCAATCAGCCCCAGCATTTT | CASSPAQVNQPQHF | TRBJ1-5 | NA | TRBV18 | NA
TGCAGCGGGGGCGGGACAGGGGATACTCAGTACTTC | CSGGGTGDTQYF | TRBJ2-4 | TRBD1 | TRBV29-1 | few
TGTGCCAGCAGAGAGGAGGAGACCCAGTACTTC | CASREEETQYF | TRBJ2-5 | NA | TRBV2 | NA
TGCGCCAGCGGACGACTATACGGGGATACGCAGTATTTT | CASGRLYGDTQYF | TRBJ2-3 | NA | TRBV5-1 | NA
TGCGCCAGCAGCTTGGATCCAACTACGGTCTACGAGCAGTACTTC | CASSLDPTTVYEQYF | TRBJ2-7 | NA | TRBV5-1 | NA
TGCGCCAGCAGGTTATCGGCAGCTACCGAAGCTTTCTTT | CASRLSAATEAFF | TRBJ1-1 | NA | TRBV5-1 | NA
TGTGCCAGCAGTGTGTTAGCCTCAGATACGCAGTATTTT | CASSVLASDTQYF | TRBJ2-3 | NA | TRBV2 | NA
TGTGCCAGCAGTGAAGAACAGATTAATCAGCCCCAGCATTTT | CASSEEQINQPQHF | TRBJ1-5 | NA | TRBV2 | few
TGTGCCAGCAGTTTGGAGGGGCGGACCCAGTACTTC | CASSLEGRTQYF | TRBJ2-5 | NA | TRBV27 | few
TGCAGCGTTCTGCACGCTAACTATGGCTACACCTTC | CSVLHANYGYTF | TRBJ1-2 | NA | TRBV29-1 | NA
TGCGCCAGCAGCTTTACTAGACAGGGGGCCTCAGATACGCAGTATTTT | CASSFTRQGASDTQYF | TRBJ2-3 | TRBD1 | TRBV5-1 | NA
TGTGCCTGGAGTGTACTAGGAGGAGGGGAAGTGCAGTACTTC | CAWSVLGGGEVQYF | TRBJ2-7 | NA | TRBV30 | NA
TGTGCCAGCAGCGTAAGGAGTAGACGGGGACGTCGGGAGCAGTACTTC | CASSVRSRRGRREQYF | TRBJ2-7 | NA | TRBV9 | few
TGTGCCAGCAGCTTAACAGGGGAAAATTCACCCCTCCACTTT | CASSLTGENSPLHF | TRBJ1-6 | TRBD1 | TRBV7-6 | NA
TGCGCCAGCAGCCGATCCTGGACGGAAGAGACCCAGTACTTC | CASSRSWTEETQYF | TRBJ2-5 | NA | TRBV5-1 | NA
TGCAGCGTTGCCCTCGGGGGGAGTAGCAATCAGCCCCAGCATTTT | CSVALGGSSNQPQHF | TRBJ1-5 | NA | TRBV29-1 | NA
TGTGCCAGCCAACCGGGACAGTTCAAGCAGTACTTC | CASQPGQFKQYF | TRBJ2-7 | TRBD1 | TRBV2 | NA
TGCGCCAGCAGCCAAGGCCGCTACCAAGATGTGGACGAGCAGTACTTC | CASSQGRYQDVDEQYF | TRBJ2-7 | NA | TRBV4-1 | few
TGCGCCAGCAGCTTGTCTTCAGAGACCCAGTACTTC | CASSLSSETQYF | TRBJ2-5 | NA | TRBV5-1 | few
TGTGCCAGCAGCGTAGGTCCGGCTACCAATCAGCCCCAGCATTTT | CASSVGPATNQPQHF | TRBJ1-5 | NA | TRBV9 | NA